Following are 22 T cell receptor beta chains from one sample sequenced in a study of OX40 agonist ivuxolimab in advanced cancers. Libraries were prepared by immunoSEQ multiplex PCR; TCRdb keeps only in-frame clonotypes and omits some of them. This table holds 65,000 to 90,000 clones, more than 70% found once. Material: CD4+ or CD8+ T cells sorted from blood, obtained in a trial of the OX40 agonist ivuxolimab. The receptors stem from an adult with an advanced solid tumor such as melanoma, head and neck, liver or kidney cancer.

This chain links TRBV5-1 with TRBJ2-1; the match to TRBD1 covers 7 bases. The germline V gene encodes CDR1 SGHRS and CDR2 YFSETQ. The V gene end was trimmed by 4 bases and the J gene end by 9 bases; junction bases not matched to a gene: 7. The CDR3 totals 13 residues. DNA of the CDR3: TGCGCCAGCAGCGGTACAGGGGATAGTGAGCAGTTCTTC. Its translation: CASSGTGDSEQFF.

V gene TRBV28 combines with J gene TRBJ2-5; the match to TRBD2 covers 9 bases. TRBJ2-7 matches the DNA end more closely, so the J call is doubtful. There are 12 residues in the CDR3. In germline, CDR1 is MDHEN, CDR2 SYDVKM. The CDR3 DNA follows: TGTGCCAGCAGTAGCGGGGGGTACGAGCAGTACTTC. It specifies CASSSGGYEQYF.

V and J are TRBV9 and TRBJ2-7, with TRBD1 matching over 8 bases. Germline assignment: CDR1 SGDLS and CDR2 YYNGEE. V was pared by 3 bases and J by 3 bases, with 5 bases of the junction left unmatched. The CDR3 consists of 14 residues. This chain's CDR3 is CASSESTGGYEQYF. CDR3 bases: TGTGCCAGCAGCGAGAGTACAGGGGGCTACGAGCAGTACTTC.

The CDR3 DNA reads as TGTGCCAGCAGCTTAGAGCGGGGCCACCTACCGTCGGGCAATCAGCCCCAGCATTTT. This codes for CASSLERGHLPSGNQPQHF. V and J are TRBV7-4 and TRBJ1-5; maybe TRBD1 (5 bases). The CDR3 spans 19 residues. V was shortened by 1 base and J by 2 bases, with 21 bases between the two germline ends. CDR1 SGHVT and CDR2 SQSDAQ come from the germline V gene.

The rearrangement links TRBV4-1 to TRBJ1-4, with D perhaps matching TRBD1 (5 bases). Trimming shortened V by 0 bases and J by 8 bases, and 19 bases separated the two germline ends. Germline CDR1 reads MGHRA; CDR2 reads YSYEKL. The CDR3 consists of 17 residues. The CDR3 nucleotides read TGCGCCAGCAGCCAAGATCCTGCTGGGGCTCTTTTAGAAAAACTGTTTTTT. Its protein product is CASSQDPAGALLEKLFF.

This chain links TRBV11-2 with TRBJ2-7; 7 bases match TRBD1. The V gene end was trimmed by 4 bases and the J gene end by 0 bases; junction bases not matched to a gene: 12. The V gene's germline CDR1 is SGHAT and CDR2 FQNNGV. There are 17 residues in the CDR3. The CDR3 DNA reads as TGTGCCAGCAGCTCCTTAGGGACAGCTAGGAGCTCCTACGAGCAGTACTTC. Translated, it gives CASSSLGTARSSYEQYF.

Here the CDR3 DNA reads TGTGCCAGCTCACTAGCCGGGACAGGGGTCCAAGAGACCCAGTACTTC. Its translation: CASSLAGTGVQETQYF. The chain recombines TRBV18 with TRBJ2-5; TRBD1 matches at 10 bases. The CDR3 totals 16 residues. J gave up 1 base and V 4 bases, and 6 bases lay outside the gene matches. Germline lookup yields CDR1 KGHSH and CDR2 LQKENI.

The chain uses TRBV14 and TRBJ2-1; tentative D call: TRBD1 (6 bases). V was clipped by 1 base and J by 7 bases, with 11 bases between them. CDR1 and CDR2 from the germline V gene are SGHDN and FVKESK. This CDR3 is 14 amino acids long. As DNA, the CDR3 is TGTGCCAGCAGCCAAGTCGACAGGCGAAATGAGCAGTTCTTC. This encodes CASSQVDRRNEQFF.

This rearrangement joins TRBV13 to TRBJ2-7; 7 bases agree with TRBD2. V shed 5 bases, J shed 1 base, and the junction held 5 bases outside the gene matches. There are 14 residues in the CDR3. Germline V gene sequence: CDR1 PRHDT, CDR2 FYEKMQ (reference sequence). CDR3 amino acids: CASSRDYYSYEQYF. CDR3 coding DNA: TGTGCCAGCAGCCGGGACTACTATTCCTACGAGCAGTACTTC. Variable domain in full (rest from reference TRBV13 and TRBJ2-7): AAGVIQSPRHLIKEKRETATLKCYPIPRHDTVYWYQQGPGQDPQFLISFYEKMQSDKGSIPDRFSAQQFSDYHSELNMSSLELGDSALYFCASSRDYYSYEQYFGPGTRLTVT.

This clone appeared a single time. CDR3 bases: TGTGCCATCAGCCAGAGCTCCTACGAGCAGTACTTC. Translation: CAISQSSYEQYF. The chain is built from TRBV10-3 and TRBJ2-7; unclear D gene. V was pared by 6 bases and J by 0 bases, with 6 bases between. Germline assignment: CDR1 ENHRY and CDR2 SYGVKD. The length of the CDR3 is 12 residues.

The chain uses TRBV9 and TRBJ2-5, with 10 nucleotides matching TRBD1. This CDR3 has 14 residues. V was pared by 3 bases and J by 4 bases, with 3 bases of the junction left unmatched. Germline values: CDR1 SGDLS, CDR2 YYNGEE. The CDR3 is CASSAGQGVETQYF. CDR3 sequence (DNA): TGTGCCAGCAGCGCTGGACAGGGGGTAGAGACCCAGTACTTC.

The chain combines TRBV5-1 with TRBJ2-5; 9 bases agree with TRBD1. The germline V gene has CDR1 SGHRS and CDR2 YFSETQ. V shed 1 base, J shed 5 bases, and the junction held 3 bases outside the gene matches. The CDR3 extends over 14 amino acids. Written as DNA, the CDR3 is TGCGCCAGCAGCTTGACAGGGGGCTCGGAGACCCAGTACTTC. It translates to CASSLTGGSETQYF.

There are a few counts of this clone. V gene TRBV28 combines with J gene TRBJ2-7, with TRBD1 matching over 12 bases. The CDR3 is made up of 16 amino acids. CDR1 is MDHEN, CDR2 SYDVKM, per germline. J was trimmed by 7 bases and V by 8 bases; bases with no gene match: 15. CDR3 loop: CASWNAAGQGAGEQYF. Here the CDR3 DNA reads TGTGCCAGCTGGAATGCCGCGGGACAGGGGGCGGGTGAGCAGTACTTC. Variable domain in full (rest from reference TRBV28 and TRBJ2-7): DVKVTQSSRYLVKRTGEKVFLECVQDMDHENMFWYRQDPGLGLRLIYFSYDVKMKEKGDIPEGYSVSREKKERFSLILESASTNQTSMYLCASWNAAGQGAGEQYFGPGTRLTVT.

This chain uses TRBV21-1 with TRBJ2-7. TRBV21-1 represents a pseudogene. The CDR3 is 11 residues long. The CDR3 sequence: CASSKVYEQYF. For the CDR3, the DNA is TGTGCCAGCAGCAAAGTTTACGAGCAGTACTTC.

This rearrangement joins TRBV6-6 to TRBJ2-1; maybe TRBD1 (5 bases). Per the germline V gene, CDR1 is MNHNY and CDR2 is SVGAGI (reference sequence). CDR3 length: 13 amino acids. Between the trimmed V and J ends, which lost 4 bases and 6 bases, there was a span of 10 bases. The CDR3 reads CASSFQGGNEQFF. Written as DNA, the CDR3 is TGTGCCAGCAGTTTCCAGGGTGGCAATGAGCAGTTCTTC.

The J gene is TRBJ2-1, the V gene TRBV11-2; 11 nucleotides line up with TRBD1. The CDR3 totals 15 residues. The germline V gene encodes CDR1 SGHAT and CDR2 FQNNGV. Germline trimming cut 4 bases from V and 7 bases from J; bases unmatched to any gene: 6. This CDR3 is CASSYGTGGRNEQFF. The DNA for the CDR3 is TGTGCCAGCAGCTACGGGACAGGGGGAAGAAATGAGCAGTTCTTC.

The chain joins TRBV28 to TRBJ2-3; TRBD1 might be the D (5 bases). Trimming stripped 7 bases from V and 5 bases from J, with 13 bases between. This CDR3 has 13 amino acids. Germline lookup yields CDR1 MDHEN and CDR2 SYDVKM. The CDR3 coding sequence is TGTGCCAGCACAGGGAACGTTGGAGATACGCAGTATTTT. Its protein product is CASTGNVGDTQYF.

V usage is TRBV6-5 and J usage is TRBJ1-2, with TRBD1 as a possible D gene (6 bases). Trimming cost V 7 bases and J 8 bases, with 17 bases left between them. This CDR3 spans 13 amino acids. Germline V gene data show CDR1 as MNHEY and CDR2 as SVGAGI. CDR3 nucleotides: TGTGCCAGCACCCCGGGGGGCCCGAAAGGCTACACCTTC. The encoded protein is CASTPGGPKGYTF.

CDR3 loop: CSVETTGYYGYTF. The CDR3, as DNA: TGCAGCGTTGAGACGACAGGATACTATGGCTACACCTTC. The rearrangement joins TRBV29-1 to TRBJ1-2, with D possibly TRBD1 on 6 matching bases. V was pared by 3 bases and J by 3 bases, with 11 bases between. From germline, CDR1 is SQVTM and CDR2 ANQGSEA. This CDR3 is built from 13 residues.

This chain joins TRBV5-1 and TRBJ1-4; weak D call: TRBD1 (5 bases). V was cut by 0 bases and J by 6 bases, with 9 bases left in between. This CDR3 is 14 amino acids long. Germline-derived CDR1 and CDR2 are SGHRS and YFSETQ. The CDR3 DNA follows: TGCGCCAGCAGCTTGGGAGGGGCGGATGAAAAACTGTTTTTT. Translating it yields CASSLGGADEKLFF.

This clone was seen more than once but under ten times. This chain uses TRBV18 with TRBJ1-5; no reliable D call. Trimming left V 4 bases short and J 5 bases short, with 9 bases between. The CDR3 consists of 13 residues. The V gene's germline CDR1 is KGHSH and CDR2 LQKENI. The CDR3 spells CASSLSNDQPQHF. The CDR3 bases are TGTGCCAGCTCACTTTCCAATGATCAGCCCCAGCATTTT.

This clone was recorded once. V gene TRBV7-9 combines with J gene TRBJ2-1; 10 bases align to TRBD1. CDR3 size: 15 residues. CDR1 and CDR2 (germline): SEHNR, FQNEAQ (reference sequence). J lost 7 bases, V lost 3 bases, and 6 bases had no gene match. CDR3 bases: TGTGCCAGCAGCTTGTGGGGACAGGGGAGGAATGAGCAGTTCTTC. Protein product: CASSLWGQGRNEQFF.